Described below is a single T cell receptor beta chain sequence and its context. V was shortened by 6 bases and J by 0 bases, with 8 bases between the two germline ends. The CDR3 runs to 14 residues. The germline V gene has CDR1 SGHTA and CDR2 FQGNSA. Assay: immunoSEQ multiplex PCR; the TCRdb copy retains only in-frame clones and omits some. Here the sample spans tens of thousands of clones, approximately 78% being singletons. The data stem from a study of radiotherapy plus CTLA-4 blockade in lung cancer. The sample in question was peripheral blood, obtained from a patient treated with radiotherapy plus ipilimumab. This chain joins TRBV7-2 and TRBJ1-4; the D gene is possibly TRBD1 (5 bases). The TCR sequence derives from a human donor with non-small cell lung cancer that progressed on radiotherapy plus ipilimumab. CDR3 nucleotides: TGTGCCAGCAGTTGGGGCGCAACTAATGAAAAACTGTTTTTT. Its translation is CASSWGATNEKLFF.